This passage covers 12 T cell receptor beta chains from one sample sequenced in a study of blood T cell repertoires in COVID-19 (dated by TCRdb to the early 2020s). Libraries were constructed by the immunoSEQ multiplex PCR assay. The clones in this table, taken by TCRdb from immuneACCESS, are in-frame only. Not every clone is retained; where verified, under half of the shortfall comes from an unresolved V gene, and the cause of the rest is unknown. For this sample there are around 400,000 clones; 90% to 95% appear just once. Of the sample, roughly 0.9% is held by the ten largest clones. Sequenced: PBMCs or T cells enriched from blood (not recorded which). The receptors shown here come from a woman aged 40 to 50 who had been exposed to COVID-19.

The chain is built from TRBV4-1 and TRBJ2-6; 7 bases line up with TRBD1. The V gene end was trimmed by 4 bases and the J gene end by 0 bases; junction bases not matched to a gene: 12. This CDR3 is built from 19 residues. Germline assignment: CDR1 MGHRA and CDR2 YSYEKL. The CDR3 bases are TGCGCCAGCAGCCTTACAGTCGACAGGGTATTCTCTGGGGCCAACGTCCTGACTTTC. Translation gives CASSLTVDRVFSGANVLTF.

The J gene is TRBJ1-4, the V gene TRBV2, with D perhaps TRBD1 (5 bases). The CDR3 is made up of 16 amino acids. From germline, CDR1 is SNHLY and CDR2 FYNNEI. The V and J ends lost 5 bases and 8 bases respectively, with 21 bases between them. The CDR3 DNA reads TGTGCCAGCAGTCTCCATGGGGGACTTTCAGGCGAAAAACTGTTTTTT. Translation gives CASSLHGGLSGEKLFF.

The chain couples TRBV30 to TRBJ2-3, with TRBD2 matching over 11 bases. The V and J ends lost 0 bases and 0 bases, in that order; junction bases with no gene match: 5. Per germline, CDR1 GTSNPN and CDR2 SVGIG (reference sequence). The CDR3 loop spans 17 amino acids. The CDR3 sequence: CAWSVLRTSGSTDTQYF. The DNA for the CDR3 is TGTGCCTGGAGTGTACTCCGGACTAGCGGGAGCACAGATACGCAGTATTTT.

The chain recombines TRBV5-1 with TRBJ2-7, with D possibly matching TRBD2 (5 bases). CDR3 length: 15 residues. The germline V gene encodes CDR1 SGHRS and CDR2 YFSETQ. V was cut by 0 bases and J by 2 bases, with 12 bases left in between. The CDR3 is CASSLAGILTYEQYF. The CDR3 nucleotides read TGCGCCAGCAGCTTGGCGGGGATTCTTACCTACGAGCAGTACTTC.

This clone was recorded once. The chain employs TRBV25-1 and TRBJ2-1; tentative D call: TRBD2 (6 bases). Germline CDR1 reads MGHDK; CDR2 reads SYGVNS. V lost 1 base to trimming and J lost 5 bases, with 15 bases between them. The CDR3 consists of 16 residues. CDR3 DNA sequence: TGTGCCAGCAGTGAATTAGGAGGGCAGCGCAACAATGAGCAGTTCTTC. Amino acid sequence: CASSELGGQRNNEQFF.

The J gene is TRBJ1-1, the V gene TRBV18; 8 bases line up with TRBD1. Germline CDR1 and CDR2: KGHSH and LQKENI. This CDR3 has 13 residues. The V gene end was trimmed by 4 bases and the J gene end by 5 bases; junction bases not matched to a gene: 3. The CDR3 loop reads CASSQTGETEAFF. The CDR3 region has the DNA TGTGCCAGCTCACAGACAGGGGAAACTGAAGCTTTCTTT.

V is TRBV19 and J is TRBJ2-3; D is ambiguous. The CDR3 runs to 15 residues. Germline V gives CDR1 LNHDA, CDR2 SQIVND (reference sequence). V gave up 6 bases and J gave up 1 base, with 14 bases separating them. The CDR3 protein is CASRPWQVGTDTQYF. CDR3 in DNA: TGTGCCAGTAGGCCCTGGCAGGTGGGCACAGATACGCAGTATTTT.

The chain couples TRBV3-1 (or the pseudogene TRBV3-2) to TRBJ2-7, with D possibly being TRBD1 (6 bases). The CDR3 totals 14 residues. Germline lookup yields CDR1 LGHDT and CDR2 YNNKEL (reference sequence). Trimming shortened V by 1 base and J by 5 bases, and 12 bases separated the two germline ends. This CDR3 reads CASSQGQGSNEQYF. CDR3 DNA sequence: TGTGCCAGCAGCCAAGGGCAGGGGAGTAACGAGCAGTACTTC.

A few counts support this clone. This same CDR3 is encoded by further DNA sequences in the sample. The chain is built from TRBV12-3 or TRBV12-4 and TRBJ2-3; D may be TRBD2 (5 bases). This CDR3 has 12 amino acids. V was cut by 3 bases and J by 6 bases, with 7 bases left in between. The CDR3 spells CASSLSGDTQYF. CDR3 bases: TGTGCCAGCAGTTTGTCGGGGGATACGCAGTATTTT.

This clone was recorded only once. The chain recombines TRBV30 with TRBJ1-2, with D uncertain. The CDR3 length is 11 residues. CDR1 is GTSNPN, CDR2 SVGIG, per germline (reference sequence). The germline V and J ends were trimmed by 0 bases and 8 bases, with 7 bases remaining between them. Written as DNA, the CDR3 is TGTGCCTGGAGTGTAGCCTGGGGCTACACCTTC. Amino acid sequence: CAWSVAWGYTF.

This clone came up once. The chain recombines TRBV19 with TRBJ2-7; TRBD1 is a possible D gene (5 bases). V was pared by 3 bases and J by 3 bases, with 12 bases between. This CDR3 spans 14 amino acids. Germline V gene data show CDR1 as LNHDA and CDR2 as SQIVND (reference sequence). CDR3 in amino acids: CASSIRQNDYEQYF. The CDR3 nucleotides are TGTGCCAGTAGTATCCGACAGAACGACTACGAGCAGTACTTC. The whole variable domain, remainder taken from reference TRBV19 and TRBJ2-7, is DGGITQSPKYLFRKEGQNVTLSCEQNLNHDAMYWYRQDPGQGLRLIYYSQIVNDFQKGDIAEGYSVSREKKESFPLTVTSAQKNPTAFYLCASSIRQNDYEQYFGPGTRLTVT.

The rearrangement joins TRBV2 to TRBJ1-5; the match to TRBD1 covers 10 bases. Germline CDR1 reads SNHLY; CDR2 reads FYNNEI. V lost 7 bases, J lost 2 bases, and 2 bases stayed unmatched. CDR3 size: 14 residues. The CDR3 reads CASTGTGGNQPQHF. The CDR3 nucleotides are TGTGCCAGCACCGGGACAGGGGGCAATCAGCCCCAGCATTTT.